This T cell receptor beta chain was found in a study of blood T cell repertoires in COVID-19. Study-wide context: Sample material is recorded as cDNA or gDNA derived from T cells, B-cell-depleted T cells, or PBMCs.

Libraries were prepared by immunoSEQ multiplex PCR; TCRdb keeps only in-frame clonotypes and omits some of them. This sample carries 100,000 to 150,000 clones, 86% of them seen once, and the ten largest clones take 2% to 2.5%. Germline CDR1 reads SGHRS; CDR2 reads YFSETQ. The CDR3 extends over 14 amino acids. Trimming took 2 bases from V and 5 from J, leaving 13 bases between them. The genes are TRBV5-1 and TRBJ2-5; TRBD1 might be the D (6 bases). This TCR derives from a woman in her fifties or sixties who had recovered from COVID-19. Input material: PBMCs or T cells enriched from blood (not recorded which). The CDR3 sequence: CASSLGGAVETQYF. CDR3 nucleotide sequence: TGCGCCAGCAGCTTAGGGGGAGCCGTGGAGACCCAGTACTTC.